The rows below give T cell receptor beta chains drawn from one sample of a study of blood T cell repertoires in COVID-19. Using immunoSEQ multiplex PCR, the repertoire was profiled, and TCRdb retains in-frame clones only, with some absent. The table includes some 260,000 clones, over 80% detected once. The sequenced material came from PBMCs or T cells enriched from blood (not recorded which). The receptors were gathered from a woman between 18 and 29 years old who had recovered from COVID-19. Both conserved end residues are part of each CDR3. The D gene is left open where the match is weak. The size field is filled for only some rows; it gives once, few, many or a size class.

V gene,J gene,D gene,clone size,CDR3 protein,CDR3 DNA
TRBV27,TRBJ2-3,TRBD2,.,CASSFSGRVDTQYF,TGTGCCAGCAGTTTTAGCGGGAGGGTAGATACGCAGTATTTT
TRBV4-3,TRBJ2-1,TRBD1,.,CASSQATGTGYNEQFF,TGCGCCAGCAGCCAGGCAACCGGGACAGGGTACAATGAGCAGTTCTTC
TRBV4-2,TRBJ2-7,TRBD2,.,CASSHNSGASYEQYF,TGTGCCAGCAGCCATAATAGCGGGGCTTCCTACGAGCAGTACTTC
TRBV19,TRBJ1-6,.,.,CASSIGLGRGSPLHF,TGTGCCAGTAGTATCGGTTTAGGGAGAGGTTCACCCCTCCACTTT
TRBV11-1,TRBJ2-7,TRBD1,.,CASSGQGSYEQYF,TGTGCCAGCAGCGGACAGGGGTCCTACGAGCAGTACTTC
TRBV6-2/TRBV6-3,TRBJ2-5,TRBD1,.,CASSRDRVGETQYF,TGTGCCAGCAGCAGGGACAGGGTGGGGGAGACCCAGTACTTC
TRBV4-3,TRBJ1-1,TRBD1,.,CASSQTRGQGNTEAFF,TGCGCCAGCAGCCAAACCCGGGGACAGGGTAACACTGAAGCTTTCTTT
TRBV5-1,TRBJ2-1,TRBD2,.,CASKLALAGVGEQFF,TGCGCCAGCAAATTGGCTCTAGCGGGAGTGGGTGAGCAGTTCTTC
TRBV7-9,TRBJ2-7,.,once,CASSLGVDRLGEQYF,TGTGCCAGCAGCTTAGGAGTGGACAGATTGGGCGAGCAGTACTTC
TRBV27,TRBJ1-1,TRBD1,once,CASSRTGAATEAFF,TGTGCCAGCAGTCGGACAGGGGCGGCCACTGAAGCTTTCTTT
TRBV5-1,TRBJ2-7,.,.,CASSGGLSQRYYEQYF,TGCGCCAGCAGCGGGGGCCTCTCGCAGCGGTACTACGAGCAGTACTTC
TRBV7-8,TRBJ1-5,.,.,CASSLFAGKGNQPQHF,TGTGCCAGCAGCTTATTTGCCGGGAAGGGCAATCAGCCCCAGCATTTT
TRBV21-1,TRBJ1-6,.,.,CASRNRQTHSPLHF,TGTGCCAGCAGAAACCGCCAGACTCATTCACCCCTCCACTTT
TRBV4-1,TRBJ2-1,TRBD2,.,CASSQQQALAGYVEQFF,TGCGCCAGCAGCCAACAACAAGCTCTAGCGGGATATGTTGAGCAGTTCTTC
TRBV13,TRBJ1-1,.,.,CASSRSGRGGPEAFF,TGTGCCAGCAGCCGATCAGGGCGGGGGGGGCCTGAAGCTTTCTTT
TRBV4-2,TRBJ2-6,.,.,CASSQETGANVLTF,TGTGCCAGCAGCCAGGAGACTGGGGCCAACGTCCTGACTTTC
TRBV21-1,TRBJ1-4,.,.,CASNYSGGGKLFF,TGTGCCAGCAACTACTCTGGCGGCGGAAAACTGTTTTTT
TRBV18,TRBJ2-3,TRBD1,.,CASSPPGQGPIMQYF,TGTGCCAGCTCACCCCCGGGACAGGGGCCAATTATGCAGTATTTT
TRBV9,TRBJ2-5,TRBD2,.,CASSVGPGGWASGQETQYF,TGTGCCAGCAGCGTAGGGCCAGGAGGGTGGGCTAGCGGCCAAGAGACCCAGTACTTC
TRBV7-3,TRBJ2-2,TRBD2,.,CASSRGGLEPGELFF,TGTGCCAGCAGCCGGGGGGGACTAGAGCCCGGGGAGCTGTTTTTT
TRBV19,TRBJ1-5,TRBD1,once,CASARQGDQPQHF,TGTGCCAGTGCGCGACAGGGCGATCAGCCCCAGCATTTT
TRBV6-4,TRBJ2-5,TRBD1,.,CASSDDRGETQYF,TGTGCCAGCAGTGACGACAGGGGGGAGACCCAGTACTTC
TRBV20-1,TRBJ2-1,.,once,CSARDDNEQFF,TGCAGTGCTAGAGACGACAATGAGCAGTTCTTC
TRBV5-4,TRBJ2-5,TRBD1,.,CASSLSTGEETQYF,TGTGCCAGCAGCTTGTCGACAGGGGAAGAGACCCAGTACTTC
TRBV24-1,TRBJ1-2,.,.,CATSEAGATYGYTF,TGTGCCACCAGTGAGGCAGGGGCTACCTATGGCTACACCTTC
TRBV10-1,TRBJ1-5,TRBD1,.,CAKTGGLDSNQPQHF,TGCGCCAAGACAGGGGGCCTCGATAGCAATCAGCCCCAGCATTTT
TRBV15,TRBJ1-4,.,.,CATSRGPGGEEKLFF,TGTGCCACCAGCAGAGGGCCCGGGGGTGAAGAAAAACTGTTTTTT
TRBV4-1,TRBJ1-2,.,.,CASSQGAGIQRYGYTF,TGCGCCAGCAGCCAAGGGGCAGGGATCCAACGCTATGGCTACACCTTC
TRBV7-8,TRBJ1-5,.,.,CASSLDRDNQPQHF,TGTGCCAGCAGCTTAGACAGGGACAATCAGCCCCAGCATTTT
TRBV10-1,TRBJ2-7,.,.,CASKRTADEQYF,TGCGCCAGCAAACGTACAGCCGACGAGCAGTACTTC
TRBV6-2/TRBV6-3,TRBJ1-1,TRBD1,.,CASSLGTEAFF,TGTGCCAGCAGCCTCGGGACAGAGGCTTTCTTT
TRBV7-2,TRBJ2-7,.,.,CASSLGGGGEQYF,TGTGCCAGCAGCTTAGGAGGTGGGGGGGAGCAGTACTTC
TRBV7-9,TRBJ2-7,.,few,CASSLGQGGLYEQYF,TGTGCCAGCAGCTTGGGCCAGGGGGGCCTCTACGAGCAGTACTTC
TRBV7-2,TRBJ1-1,.,.,CASSSPAGLNTEAFF,TGTGCCAGCAGCTCCCCGGCAGGGCTGAACACTGAAGCTTTCTTT
TRBV21-1,TRBJ2-3,.,.,CASSKATSGFTDTQYF,TGTGCCAGCAGCAAAGCGACTAGCGGATTCACAGATACGCAGTATTTT
TRBV5-4,TRBJ1-2,.,.,CASTKEVFRTGDNYGYTF,TGTGCCAGCACCAAAGAGGTATTTAGAACAGGCGACAACTATGGCTACACCTTC
TRBV5-5,TRBJ1-3,.,.,CASSFSSFSGNTIYF,TGTGCCAGCAGCTTTTCCAGTTTCTCTGGAAACACCATATATTTT
TRBV3-1/TRBV3-2,TRBJ1-1,.,.,CASSRGRATEAFF,TGTGCCAGCAGCCGCGGGAGGGCGACTGAAGCTTTCTTT
TRBV12-5,TRBJ1-3,.,.,CASGSTGSGNTIYF,TGTGCTAGTGGTTCCACAGGGTCTGGAAACACCATATATTTT
TRBV5-8,TRBJ1-2,.,.,CASSLQGRAYGYTF,TGTGCCAGCAGCTTGCAGGGCAGGGCCTATGGCTACACCTTC
TRBV7-3,TRBJ2-5,TRBD1,once,CASSLRQGSRETQYF,TGTGCCAGCAGCTTAAGACAGGGGTCTAGGGAGACCCAGTACTTC
TRBV10-3,TRBJ1-1,.,.,CAISETVNTEAFF,TGTGCCATCAGTGAAACAGTGAACACTGAAGCTTTCTTT
TRBV27,TRBJ2-3,TRBD1,.,CASRKQGAPGTDTQYF,TGTGCCAGCAGAAAACAGGGGGCGCCGGGCACAGATACGCAGTATTTT
TRBV27,TRBJ2-3,.,.,CASSFRRRADTQYF,TGTGCCAGCAGTTTCAGACGCAGGGCAGATACGCAGTATTTT
TRBV6-5,TRBJ2-7,TRBD1,.,CASNRGQGYEQYF,TGTGCCAGCAACAGGGGGCAAGGCTACGAGCAGTACTTC
TRBV4-2,TRBJ2-5,TRBD2,.,CASSQEAGYQETQYF,TGTGCCAGCAGCCAGGAAGCGGGGTACCAAGAGACCCAGTACTTC
TRBV9,TRBJ1-5,.,once,CASNPGGRDQPQHF,TGTGCCAGCAACCCGGGGGGTCGCGACCAGCCCCAGCATTTT
TRBV5-1,TRBJ2-5,.,.,CASSRDSQGTQYF,TGCGCCAGCAGCCGTGACAGCCAAGGGACCCAGTACTTC
TRBV28,TRBJ2-1,.,.,CASRPLTSSYNEQFF,TGTGCCAGCAGGCCACTCACCTCCTCCTACAATGAGCAGTTCTTC
TRBV7-2,TRBJ2-6,.,.,CASSQSGANVLTF,TGTGCCAGCAGCCAGTCTGGGGCCAACGTCCTGACTTTC